The present entry profiles one T cell receptor beta chain with its context. V shed 5 bases, J shed 4 bases, and the junction held 10 bases outside the gene matches. CDR1 is SGHTA, CDR2 FQGNSA, per germline. The CDR3 extends over 16 amino acids. Healthy bone marrow donors formed the donor group. When sampled, the donors appeared nominally healthy, though they likely had unrecorded immune exposures. These data are taken from a study of cytomegalovirus exposure and HLA in healthy donors. On the study more broadly: Roughly 80% of a few hundred genotyped donors fell in the Caucasian-associated ancestry cluster.

A multiplex PCR was run with 60 Vbeta primers and 13 Jbeta primers. Libraries were prepared by immunoSEQ multiplex PCR; TCRdb keeps only in-frame clonotypes and omits some of them. Among about 200,000 clones, approximately 79% were seen once, and the ten largest hold 1.5% to 1.7%. This sequence originates from a girl aged 5-17 years in good health and CMV-seropositive. Sequencing was carried out using PBMCs. The rearrangement uses TRBV7-2 and TRBJ2-7; 11 bases fit TRBD1. CDR3 sequence: CASSGAGTGGVYEQYF. The CDR3 bases are TGTGCCAGCAGCGGAGCCGGGACAGGGGGAGTATACGAGCAGTACTTC. The full variable domain, rest sourced from reference TRBV7-2 and TRBJ2-7, is GAGVSQSPSNKVTEKGKDVELRCDPISGHTALYWYRQSLGQGLEFLIYFQGNSAPDKSGLPSDRFSAERTGGSVSTLTIQRTQQEDSAVYLCASSGAGTGGVYEQYFGPGTRLTVT.